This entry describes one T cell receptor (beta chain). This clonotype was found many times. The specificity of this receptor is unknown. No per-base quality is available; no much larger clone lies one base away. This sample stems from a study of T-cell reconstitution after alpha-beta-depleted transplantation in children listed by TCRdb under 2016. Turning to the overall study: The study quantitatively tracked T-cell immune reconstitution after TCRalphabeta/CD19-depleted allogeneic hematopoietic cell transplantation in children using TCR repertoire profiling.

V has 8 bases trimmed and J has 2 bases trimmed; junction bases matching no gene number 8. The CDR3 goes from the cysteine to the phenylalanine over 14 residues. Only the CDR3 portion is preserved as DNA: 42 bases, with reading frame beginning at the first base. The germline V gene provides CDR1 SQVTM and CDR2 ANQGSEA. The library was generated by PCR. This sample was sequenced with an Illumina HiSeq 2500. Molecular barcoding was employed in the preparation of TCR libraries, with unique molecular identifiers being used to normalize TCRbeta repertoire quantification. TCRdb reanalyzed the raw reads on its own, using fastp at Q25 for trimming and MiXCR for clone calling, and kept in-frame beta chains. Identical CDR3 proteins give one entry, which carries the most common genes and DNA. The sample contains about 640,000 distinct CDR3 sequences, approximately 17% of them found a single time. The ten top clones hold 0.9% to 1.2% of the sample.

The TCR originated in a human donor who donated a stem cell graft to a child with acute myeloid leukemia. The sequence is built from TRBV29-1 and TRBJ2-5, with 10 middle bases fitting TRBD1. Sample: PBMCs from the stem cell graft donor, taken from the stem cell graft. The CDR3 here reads CSTRTGGQQETQYF. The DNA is TGCAGCACCCGGACAGGGGGACAACAAGAGACCCAGTACTTC.